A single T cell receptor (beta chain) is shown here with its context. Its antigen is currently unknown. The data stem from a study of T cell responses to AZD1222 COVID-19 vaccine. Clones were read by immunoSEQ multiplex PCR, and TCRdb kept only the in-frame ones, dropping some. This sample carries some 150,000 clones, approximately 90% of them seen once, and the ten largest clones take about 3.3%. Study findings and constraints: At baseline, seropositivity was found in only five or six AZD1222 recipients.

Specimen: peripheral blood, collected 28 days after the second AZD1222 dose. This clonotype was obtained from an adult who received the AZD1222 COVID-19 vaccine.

The CDR3 sequence: CSVPRETRPEAFF. The CDR3 DNA reads as TGCAGCGTCCCTAGGGAGACGAGACCTGAAGCTTTCTTT. The chain couples TRBV29-1 to TRBJ1-1; D is uncertain. Trimming cost V 6 bases and J 6 bases, with 17 bases left between them. The CDR3 is 13 residues long. Per germline, CDR1 SQVTM and CDR2 ANQGSEA. Full variable domain (outside the CDR3, taken from reference TRBV29-1 and TRBJ1-1): SAVISQKPSRDICQRGTSLTIQCQVDSQVTMMFWYRQQPGQSLTLIATANQGSEATYESGFVIDKFPISRPNLTFSTLTVSNMSPEDSSIYLCSVPRETRPEAFFGQGTRLTVV.